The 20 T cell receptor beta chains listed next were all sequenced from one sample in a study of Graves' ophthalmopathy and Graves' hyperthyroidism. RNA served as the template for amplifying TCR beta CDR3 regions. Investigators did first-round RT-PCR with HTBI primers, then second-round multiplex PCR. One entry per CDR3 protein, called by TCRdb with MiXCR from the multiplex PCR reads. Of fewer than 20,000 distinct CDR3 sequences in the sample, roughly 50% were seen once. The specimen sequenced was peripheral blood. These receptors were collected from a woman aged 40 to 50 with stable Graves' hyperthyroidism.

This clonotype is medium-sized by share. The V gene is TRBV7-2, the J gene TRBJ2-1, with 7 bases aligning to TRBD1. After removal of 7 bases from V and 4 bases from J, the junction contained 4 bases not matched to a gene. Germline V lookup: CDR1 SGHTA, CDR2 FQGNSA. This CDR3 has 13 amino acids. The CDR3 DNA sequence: TGTGCCAGCAAAAAACAGGGGTACAATGAGCAGTTCTTC. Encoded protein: CASKKQGYNEQFF.

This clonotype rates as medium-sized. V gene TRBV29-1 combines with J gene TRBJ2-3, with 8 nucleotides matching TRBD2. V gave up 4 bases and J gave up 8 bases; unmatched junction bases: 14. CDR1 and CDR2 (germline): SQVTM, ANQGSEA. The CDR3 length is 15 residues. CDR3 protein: CSVGGSGTRKGTQYF. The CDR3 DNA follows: TGCAGCGTTGGGGGGAGTGGGACTAGGAAAGGTACGCAGTATTTT.

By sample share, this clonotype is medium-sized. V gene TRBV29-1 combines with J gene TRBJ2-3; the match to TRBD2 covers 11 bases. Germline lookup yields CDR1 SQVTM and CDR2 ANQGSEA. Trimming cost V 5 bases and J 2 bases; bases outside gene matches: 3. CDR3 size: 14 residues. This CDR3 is CSVMGLAATDTQYF. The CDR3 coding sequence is TGCAGCGTTATGGGACTAGCGGCCACAGATACGCAGTATTTT.

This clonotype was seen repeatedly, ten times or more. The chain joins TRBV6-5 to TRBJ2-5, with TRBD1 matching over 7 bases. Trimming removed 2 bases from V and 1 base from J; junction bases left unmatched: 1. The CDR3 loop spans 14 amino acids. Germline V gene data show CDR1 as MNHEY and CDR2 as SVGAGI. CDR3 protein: CASSYGDSQETQYF. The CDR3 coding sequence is TGTGCCAGCAGTTACGGGGACAGCCAAGAGACCCAGTACTTC.

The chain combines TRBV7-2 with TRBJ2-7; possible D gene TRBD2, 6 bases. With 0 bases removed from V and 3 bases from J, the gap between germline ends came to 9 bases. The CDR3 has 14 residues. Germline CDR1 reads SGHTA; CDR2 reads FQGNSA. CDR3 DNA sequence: TGTGCCAGCAGCTTAGCCGGTAGCGGCTACGAGCAGTACTTC. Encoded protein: CASSLAGSGYEQYF. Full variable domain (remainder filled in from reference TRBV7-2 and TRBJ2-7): GAGVSQSPSNKVTEKGKDVELRCDPISGHTALYWYRQSLGQGLEFLIYFQGNSAPDKSGLPSDRFSAERTGGSVSTLTIQRTQQEDSAVYLCASSLAGSGYEQYFGPGTRLTVT.

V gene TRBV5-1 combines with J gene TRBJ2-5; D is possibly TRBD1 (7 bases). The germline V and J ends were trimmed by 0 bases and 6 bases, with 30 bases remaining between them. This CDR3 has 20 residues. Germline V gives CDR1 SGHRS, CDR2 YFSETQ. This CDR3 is CASSLVLRGRYTGEEKTQYF. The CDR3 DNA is TGCGCCAGCAGCTTGGTATTGAGGGGGCGATACACCGGGGAGGAAAAGACCCAGTACTTC.

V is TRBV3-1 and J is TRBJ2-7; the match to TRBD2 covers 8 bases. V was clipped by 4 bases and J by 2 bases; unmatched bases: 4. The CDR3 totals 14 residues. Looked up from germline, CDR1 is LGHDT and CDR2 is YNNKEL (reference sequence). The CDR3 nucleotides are TGTGCCAGCAGCCCCCCGGGACTAGCCTACGAGCAGTACTTC. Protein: CASSPPGLAYEQYF.

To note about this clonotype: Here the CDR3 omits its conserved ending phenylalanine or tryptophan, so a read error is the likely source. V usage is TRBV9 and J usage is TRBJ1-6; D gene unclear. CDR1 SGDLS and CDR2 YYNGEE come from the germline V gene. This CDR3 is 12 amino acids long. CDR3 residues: CASSAANSLLHC. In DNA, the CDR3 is TGTGCCAGCAGCGCAGCAAATTCACTCCTCCACTGT.

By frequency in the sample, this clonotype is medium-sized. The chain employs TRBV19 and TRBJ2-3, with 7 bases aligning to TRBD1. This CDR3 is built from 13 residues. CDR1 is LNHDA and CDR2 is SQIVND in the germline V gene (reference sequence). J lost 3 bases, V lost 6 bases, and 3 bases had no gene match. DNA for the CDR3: TGTGCCAGTAGCAAACAGGGGACAGATACGCAGTATTTT. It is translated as CASSKQGTDTQYF.

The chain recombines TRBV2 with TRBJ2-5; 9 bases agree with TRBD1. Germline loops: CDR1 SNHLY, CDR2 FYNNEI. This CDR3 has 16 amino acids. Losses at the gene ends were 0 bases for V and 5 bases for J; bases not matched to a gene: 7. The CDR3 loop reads CASSEARTGVGETQYF. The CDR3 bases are TGTGCCAGCAGTGAAGCGCGGACAGGGGTTGGGGAGACCCAGTACTTC.

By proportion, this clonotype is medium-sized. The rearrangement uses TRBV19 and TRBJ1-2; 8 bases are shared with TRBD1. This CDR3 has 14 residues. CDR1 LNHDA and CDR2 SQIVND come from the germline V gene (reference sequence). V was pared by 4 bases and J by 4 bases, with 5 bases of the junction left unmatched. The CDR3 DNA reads TGTGCCAGTAGTACGGGACAGGAGTTCTATGGCTACACCTTC. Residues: CASSTGQEFYGYTF.

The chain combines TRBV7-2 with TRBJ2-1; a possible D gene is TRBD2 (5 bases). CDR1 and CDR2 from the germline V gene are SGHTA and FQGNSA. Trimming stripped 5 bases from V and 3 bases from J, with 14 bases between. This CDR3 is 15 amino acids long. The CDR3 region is CASSPSGYGYNEQFF. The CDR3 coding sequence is TGTGCCAGCAGCCCCTCGGGGTACGGCTACAATGAGCAGTTCTTC. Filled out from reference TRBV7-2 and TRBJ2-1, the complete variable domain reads GAGVSQSPSNKVTEKGKDVELRCDPISGHTALYWYRQSLGQGLEFLIYFQGNSAPDKSGLPSDRFSAERTGGSVSTLTIQRTQQEDSAVYLCASSPSGYGYNEQFFGPGTRLTVL.

CDR3 coding DNA: TGTGCCAGCAGAAAGACCGGGATCATAGCCTGCGAGCAGTACTTC. This encodes CASRKTGIIACEQYF. The chain joins TRBV25-1 to TRBJ2-7; D is perhaps TRBD2 (5 bases). Deletions cut 6 bases from V and 6 bases from J, with 21 bases between. The CDR3 runs 15 residues. In germline, CDR1 is MGHDK, CDR2 SYGVNS.

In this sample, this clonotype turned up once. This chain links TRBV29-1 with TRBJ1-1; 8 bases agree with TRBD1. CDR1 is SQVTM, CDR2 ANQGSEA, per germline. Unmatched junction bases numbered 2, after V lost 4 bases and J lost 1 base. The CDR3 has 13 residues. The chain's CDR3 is CSVAGQANTEAFF. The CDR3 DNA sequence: TGCAGCGTTGCGGGACAGGCGAACACTGAAGCTTTCTTT.

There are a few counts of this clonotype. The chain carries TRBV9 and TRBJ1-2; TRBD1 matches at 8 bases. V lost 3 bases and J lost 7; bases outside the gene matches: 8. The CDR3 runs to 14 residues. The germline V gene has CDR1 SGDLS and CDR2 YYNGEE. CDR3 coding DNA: TGTGCCAGCAGCGGGACGGGACAGGTGCTTGGCTACACCTTC. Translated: CASSGTGQVLGYTF.

CDR3 amino acids: CASSWTDTEAFF. In DNA form, the CDR3 reads TGTGCCAGCTCCTGGACAGACACTGAAGCTTTCTTT. The chain couples TRBV18 to TRBJ1-1, with D maybe TRBD1 (6 bases). CDR3 length: 12 residues. With 6 bases removed from V and 3 bases from J, the gap between germline ends came to 8 bases. The V gene's germline CDR1 is KGHSH and CDR2 LQKENI.

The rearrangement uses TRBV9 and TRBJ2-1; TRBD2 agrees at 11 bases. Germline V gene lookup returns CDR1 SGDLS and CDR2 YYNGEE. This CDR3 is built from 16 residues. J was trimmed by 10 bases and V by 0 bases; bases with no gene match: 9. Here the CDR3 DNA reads TGTGCCAGCAGCGTAGGTCTTCTAGCGGGGGGCCTCGAGCAGTTCTTC. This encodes CASSVGLLAGGLEQFF.

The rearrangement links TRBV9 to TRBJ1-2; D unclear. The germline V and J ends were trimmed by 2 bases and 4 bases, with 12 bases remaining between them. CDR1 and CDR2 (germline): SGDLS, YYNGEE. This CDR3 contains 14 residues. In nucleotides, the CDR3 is TGTGCCAGCAGCGTTGAACCACAGTCCTATGGCTACACCTTC. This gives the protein CASSVEPQSYGYTF.

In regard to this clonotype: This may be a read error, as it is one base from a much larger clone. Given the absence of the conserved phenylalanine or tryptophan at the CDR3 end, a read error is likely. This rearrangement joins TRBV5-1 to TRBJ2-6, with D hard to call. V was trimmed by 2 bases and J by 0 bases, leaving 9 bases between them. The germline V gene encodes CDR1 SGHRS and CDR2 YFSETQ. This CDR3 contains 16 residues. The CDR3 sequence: CASSLTANSGANVLTC. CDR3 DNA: TGCGCCAGCAGCTTAACAGCTAACTCTGGGGCCAACGTCCTGACTTGC.

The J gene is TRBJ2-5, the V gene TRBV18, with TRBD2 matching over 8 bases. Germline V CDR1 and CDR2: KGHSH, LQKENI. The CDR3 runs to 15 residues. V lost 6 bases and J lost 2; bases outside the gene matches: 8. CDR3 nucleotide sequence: TGTGCCAGCTCCCGCGAGACTAGCGAGCAAGAGACCCAGTACTTC. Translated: CASSRETSEQETQYF.